This T cell receptor beta chain was found in a study of blood T cell repertoires in COVID-19. Study information: From the United States, Italy and Spain came samples of acute and convalescent COVID-19. T cells, B-cell-depleted T cells, or PBMCs supplied cDNA or gDNA.

Authors' methods: Estimated nucleated cell counts came from reference gene primer amplification. Only in-frame clones appear in the TCRdb table, and some are missing; sequencing was by immunoSEQ multiplex PCR. V and J calls and clone size are given by that table; D and trimming were obtained from the DNA. Of about 170,000 clones in the sample, about four fifths were seen once. The CDR3 consists of 13 residues. The V gene's germline CDR1 is KGHSH and CDR2 LQKENI. V lost 8 bases, J lost 7 bases, and 17 bases lay in between. The receptor comes from a man between 65 and 85 years old with active or convalescent COVID-19. The V and J genes are TRBV18 and TRBJ1-2, with D possibly being TRBD1 (5 bases). Source material: peripheral blood. In nucleotides, the CDR3 is TGTGCCAGCCGCACCGGAGGGGAGGTTGGCTACACCTTC. It yields the protein CASRTGGEVGYTF.